This passage covers 18 T cell receptor beta chains from one sample sequenced in a study of vaccination and CD4 T cells after COVID-19. Sequencing of DNA taken from cultured CD4+ T cells relied on the Oncomine TCR Beta short-read assay. TCRdb called the PCR reads again in MiXCR, with one record for every CDR3 protein. The sample yields some 9,000 distinct CDR3 sequences, 40% to 50% seen once. Treatment of the sample: approximately nine-day PBMC culture with coronavirus spike peptide pools or control peptides (ViraFEST assay). Unexposed donor CD4+ T cells predated the COVID-19 pandemic, collected 2011-2018. No antigen has been assigned to these receptors. Sequencing was performed on CD4+ T cells from blood, cultured in vitro. These TCRs come from a human donor in good health.

This chain uses TRBV15 with TRBJ2-2; D remains unclear. Trimming stripped 3 bases from V and 5 bases from J, with 7 bases between. The CDR3 spans 13 residues. Germline-derived CDR1 and CDR2 are LNHNV and YYDKDF (reference sequence). The CDR3 DNA follows: TGTGCCACCAGCAGGGACCAAACCGGGGAGCTGTTTTTT. This codes for CATSRDQTGELFF.

J is TRBJ2-2 and V is TRBV2; 9 bases align to TRBD1. The CDR3 sequence is 14 residues long. Trimming at V came to 4 bases and at J to 7 bases, leaving 4 bases not matched to a gene. Per the germline V gene, CDR1 is SNHLY and CDR2 is FYNNEI. CDR3 amino acids: CASSVGTGYGELFF. The CDR3, as DNA: TGTGCCAGCAGTGTAGGGACAGGGTACGGGGAGCTGTTTTTT. The full variable domain, completed using reference TRBV2 and TRBJ2-2, is EPEVTQTPSHQVTQMGQEVILRCVPISNHLYFYWYRQILGQKVEFLVSFYNNEISEKSEIFDDQFSVERPDGSNFTLKIRSTKLEDSAMYFCASSVGTGYGELFFGEGSRLTVL.

The rearrangement uses TRBV5-1 and TRBJ2-7; 8 bases are a match to TRBD1. The J segment lost 6 bases and the V segment lost 2 bases, leaving 1 base of the junction unmatched. Germline CDR1 and CDR2: SGHRS and YFSETQ. This CDR3 is 12 amino acids long. As DNA, the CDR3 is TGCGCCAGCAGCTTAGGGACAGGCGAGCAGTACTTC. Its translation is CASSLGTGEQYF.

This clonotype was counted only a few times. The chain employs TRBV19 and TRBJ2-5; the D gene is possibly TRBD2 (6 bases). Between the trimmed V and J ends, which lost 4 bases and 1 base, there was a span of 16 bases. Germline lookup yields CDR1 LNHDA and CDR2 SQIVND (reference sequence). The CDR3 length is 16 residues. DNA for the CDR3: TGTGCCAGTAGTACTCGGAGGGTGGGTACCCAAGAGACCCAGTACTTC. This encodes CASSTRRVGTQETQYF. Combining the CDR3 with reference TRBV19 and TRBJ2-5 gives the whole variable domain DGGITQSPKYLFRKEGQNVTLSCEQNLNHDAMYWYRQDPGQGLRLIYYSQIVNDFQKGDIAEGYSVSREKKESFPLTVTSAQKNPTAFYLCASSTRRVGTQETQYFGPGTRLLVL.

The chain employs TRBV14 and TRBJ2-1, with 10 bases that match TRBD2. Germline-derived CDR1 and CDR2 are SGHDN and FVKESK. The CDR3 is 18 amino acids. J was trimmed by 5 bases and V by 3 bases; bases with no gene match: 13. CDR3 nucleotide sequence: TGTGCCAGCAGCCAGGCTAGCGGGAGATCTTACCACAACAATGAGCAGTTCTTC. This codes for CASSQASGRSYHNNEQFF.

The rearrangement uses TRBV6-2 or TRBV6-3 and TRBJ2-1, with 7 bases that match TRBD2. The junction had 3 bases not matched to a gene; V was cut back by 10 bases and J by 0 bases. This CDR3 is built from 13 residues. From germline, CDR1 is MNHEY and CDR2 SVGEGT. Here the CDR3 reads CATRTSSYNEQFF. For the CDR3, the DNA is TGTGCCACCAGGACTAGCTCCTACAATGAGCAGTTCTTC.

The V and J genes are TRBV19 and TRBJ1-1; 8 bases align to TRBD1. Per germline, CDR1 LNHDA and CDR2 SQIVND (reference sequence). Unmatched junction bases numbered 8, after V lost 1 base and J lost 7 bases. The CDR3 totals 15 residues. In DNA form, the CDR3 reads TGTGCCAGTAGTATAGGTCGGACAGGGCTAGGTGAAGCTTTCTTT. Protein: CASSIGRTGLGEAFF.

The CDR3 bases are TGTGCCAGCAGCAGGATGCCAGGCGGGGAGCTGTTTTTT. This encodes CASSRMPGGELFF. This rearrangement joins TRBV11-3 to TRBJ2-2; D is unresolved. The V end was cut by 5 bases, the J end by 7 bases, with 11 bases between. This CDR3 has 13 residues. Germline V CDR1 and CDR2: SGHNT, YENEEA. The entire variable domain, with the rest obtained from reference TRBV11-3 and TRBJ2-2, is as follows: EAGVVQSPRYKIIEKKQPVAFWCNPISGHNTLYWYLQNLGQGPELLIRYENEEAVDDSQLPKDRFSAERLKGVDSTLKIQPAELGDSAVYLCASSRMPGGELFFGEGSRLTVL.

The CDR3 here is CASTPQGTRTEAFF. The CDR3 DNA follows: TGTGCCAGCACCCCACAGGGGACGAGAACTGAAGCTTTCTTT. The genes are TRBV27 and TRBJ1-1; 7 nucleotides line up with TRBD1. The length of the CDR3 is 14 residues. V lost 7 bases to trimming and J lost 5 bases; unmatched junction nucleotides: 10. Per germline, CDR1 MNHEY and CDR2 SMNVEV (reference sequence).

The rearrangement joins TRBV12-3 or TRBV12-4 to TRBJ2-3; possible D gene TRBD2, 5 bases. V dropped 2 bases and J dropped 9 bases, with 9 bases sitting between them. The CDR3 has 12 residues. The CDR3 loop reads CASSLLGSTQYF. DNA for the CDR3: TGTGCCAGCAGTTTACTGGGGAGCACGCAGTATTTT.

The sample holds a few counts of this clonotype. The V call is TRBV6-1, the J call TRBJ2-5, with TRBD1 as a possible D gene (5 bases). Looked up from germline, CDR1 is MNHNS and CDR2 is SASEGT. The V gene lost 0 bases and the J gene lost 4 bases, with 15 bases spanning the gap. CDR3 length: 16 residues. The CDR3 sequence: CASSEAWQGIGETQYF. In DNA form, the CDR3 reads TGTGCCAGCAGTGAAGCCTGGCAGGGAATAGGAGAGACCCAGTACTTC.

Here the CDR3 DNA reads TGCAGTGCTAGAGCAGCGTCTAGCGATAGGGAGCAGTTCTTC. It encodes CSARAASSDREQFF. The V and J genes are TRBV20-1 and TRBJ2-1, with D perhaps TRBD2 (6 bases). There are 14 residues in the CDR3. V was trimmed by 1 base and J by 10 bases, leaving 17 bases between them. CDR1 and CDR2 (germline): DFQATT, SNEGSKA (reference sequence).

V is TRBV2 and J is TRBJ1-5; no reliable D call. V was clipped by 5 bases and J by 4 bases, with 9 bases between them. Germline CDR1 SNHLY, CDR2 FYNNEI. There are 13 residues in the CDR3. CDR3: CASSSSQNQPQHF. The CDR3 DNA is TGTGCCAGCAGTAGCAGCCAGAATCAGCCCCAGCATTTT.

This clonotype was seen a handful of times. J is TRBJ2-1 and V is TRBV11-2, with D possibly matching TRBD1 (6 bases). The ends were cut back, 0 bases at V and 10 bases at J, with 25 bases in the middle. Looked up from germline, CDR1 is SGHAT and CDR2 is FQNNGV. The CDR3 runs 18 residues. CDR3 region: CASSLDRGDTAHPVEQFF. DNA of the CDR3: TGTGCCAGCAGCTTAGATCGTGGGGACACTGCTCATCCGGTAGAGCAGTTCTTC.

The table lists this clonotype with a few counts. The chain joins TRBV7-9 to TRBJ2-5; 13 bases align to TRBD2. The V segment lost 4 bases and the J segment 4 bases; nucleotides outside the gene matches: 3. The CDR3 sequence is 15 residues long. CDR1 SEHNR and CDR2 FQNEAQ come from the germline V gene (reference sequence). CDR3 coding DNA: TGTGCCAGCAGCTATGGACTAGCGGGAGCAGAGACCCAGTACTTC. Translated, it gives CASSYGLAGAETQYF.

The J gene is TRBJ2-5, the V gene TRBV30; 7 positions agree with TRBD2. Trimming removed 1 base from V and 5 bases from J; junction bases left unmatched: 10. The CDR3 is 15 residues long. Germline values: CDR1 GTSNPN, CDR2 SVGIG (reference sequence). CDR3 nucleotide sequence: TGTGCCTGGAGTGGCTGGCGGGAGAAGGAGGAGACCCAGTACTTC. It is translated as CAWSGWREKEETQYF.

This clonotype was counted a few times. This chain joins TRBV27 and TRBJ1-2; perhaps TRBD1 as D (5 bases). The length of the CDR3 is 18 residues. Trimming took 4 bases from V and 6 from J, leaving 27 bases between them. CDR1 is MNHEY, CDR2 SMNVEV, per germline (reference sequence). The CDR3 DNA sequence: TGTGCCAGCAGTTCTAGGGGCGACCAGGCTTACTCAATGAATGGCTACACCTTC. Amino acid sequence: CASSSRGDQAYSMNGYTF.

V gene TRBV20-1 combines with J gene TRBJ1-6; D perhaps matches TRBD1 (5 bases). Looked up from germline, CDR1 is DFQATT and CDR2 is SNEGSKA (reference sequence). V was clipped by 3 bases and J by 4 bases, with 16 bases between them. CDR3 length: 16 residues. CDR3 sequence: CSARSSRDGYNSPLHF. In DNA form, the CDR3 reads TGCAGTGCTAGGTCTAGCCGGGACGGATATAATTCACCCCTCCACTTT.